This T cell receptor beta chain originates from a study of beta chain features in type 1 diabetes. Study-wide results and limits: Shorter templates might be favored by PCR, and equally so in patients and in controls. Type 1 diabetes patients showed fewer insertions and more deletions at VDJ junctions.

This clone was counted only a few times. As yet, its antigen is unknown. cDNA synthesis used the whole RNA isolate, giving expressed TCRB sequences. The data were produced by immunoSEQ multiplex PCR, yet TCRdb's version contains in-frame clones alone and is incomplete. This sample has hundreds of thousands of clones, with 15% to 19% found just once. Averaging about 0.12 L, one heparinised blood draw came from each individual donor. Purity exceeding 95% was reached by all sorted populations. CDR1 and CDR2 (germline): SGHTA, FQGNSA. Germline trimming cut 0 bases from V and 1 base from J; bases unmatched to any gene: 8. CDR3 length equals 17 residues.

The rearrangement links TRBV7-2 to TRBJ2-7; TRBD2 agrees at 8 bases. This TCR came from a man aged 18 to 29 in good health. Sequencing input: naive CD4+ T cells from blood. The CDR3 here is CASSLAGLAGISYEQYF. The CDR3 nucleotides read TGTGCCAGCAGCTTAGCAGGACTAGCTGGGATTTCCTACGAGCAGTACTTC.